The entry below gives a single T cell receptor beta chain sequence along with its context. What it binds is not known. Anyone with autoimmune disease history or systemic immunosuppression was excluded. Blood sampling was done at baseline, cycle 4 day 1, and cycle 7 day 1. CDR1 SGHVS and CDR2 FQNEAQ come from the germline V gene. With V trimmed by 1 base and J by 7 bases, 6 bases remained unmatched. This CDR3 is built from 15 residues. TCRdb's table, derived via immunoSEQ multiplex PCR, lists solely in-frame clones and lacks some. The sample includes 20,000 to 25,000 clones, roughly 80% of them seen just once. The sample is drawn from a study of OX40 agonist ivuxolimab in advanced cancers. Study-wide results and caveats: Low levels of normalized T-cell clonal expansion also appeared in some nonresponders. Low clonal expansion, among the lowest seen, marked partial responders at 0.1-3.0 mg/kg.

The TCR was taken from an adult with an advanced solid tumor such as melanoma, head and neck, liver or kidney cancer. Sequencing used CD4+ or CD8+ T cells sorted from blood, obtained in a trial of the OX40 agonist ivuxolimab. This chain links TRBV7-8 with TRBJ1-5, with 8 bases aligning to TRBD1. CDR3 nucleotides: TGTGCCAGCAGCTTAGGGACAGGGCGATACCAGCCCCAGCATTTT. It translates to CASSLGTGRYQPQHF.